The T cell receptor (beta chain) described here comes from a study of pediatric ulcerative colitis (dated by TCRdb to between 2018 and 2021). Background on the whole study: Among the ulcerative colitis patients, 6 or 7 had pancolitis and two had left-sided colitis, and histology in every patient was consistent with ulcerative colitis. From nine newly diagnosed, treatment-naive pediatric ulcerative colitis patients and four non-IBD control children, paired blood and rectal samples were collected. By Pediatric Ulcerative Colitis Activity Index, two patients had mild disease, several had moderate disease and three had acute severe colitis.

Points the paper makes about the study in general: The healthy control group was small, with only a few individuals. Compared with controls, ulcerative colitis patients showed significantly higher autologous blood-rectal clonal overlap, a finding that suggests increased T cell trafficking to inflamed tissue. For technical reasons, the blood samples of a couple of patients yielded substantially fewer templates, so those samples were excluded from the blood-rectal overlap analysis. Controls, mild-moderate and acute severe colitis patients were separated by rectal repertoire features, and reduced rectal diversity due to clonal expansions was observed in acute severe colitis. Because repertoires were derived from total lymphocyte DNA, patterns in rare subsets such as regulatory T cells may not have been reflected. Two rectal CDR3 clonotypes turned up in every ulcerative colitis patient but in none of the controls. Blood-derived T cells may have been included in rectal pinch biopsies, especially in patients with overt colitis.

A word on this clone: The target of this receptor is not known. One base away there is no much larger clone; base qualities are not given.

Using the immunoSEQ TRB Survey service, rearranged CDR3 beta regions were amplified from genomic DNA with multiplex V and J primers. To keep sequencing depth equal across samples, survey-level depth of up to 500,000 reads per sample was applied. Libraries were purified and pooled, and sequencing was performed on Illumina technology. Concerning the study's data processing: immunoSEQ online tools were used for productive clonality, sample overlap, pairwise scatters, CDR3 beta length, V/D/J gene usage and productiveness. Calculated diversity was defined as the number of unique rearrangements divided by total templates times 100, and Shannon and Simpson indices were additionally computed. Principal component analysis used the R prcomp function and ggbiplot package on Z-score normalized data. Blood-rectal clonal overlap within each subject was quantified with Morisita's index. Entries here come from immuneACCESS through TCRdb and include only in-frame sequences with V and J called. Some clones fail to appear in such tables; in the studies checked, an unresolved V gene covers under half of the shortfall, and the cause of the remainder is unknown. V and J calls and clone size come straight from that table; D and trimming were deduced from the DNA. This sample is represented by about 37,000 clones; roughly 82% of them were singletons. The ten biggest clones cover about 9.1% of the sample.

One to two pinch biopsies were taken from the rectum for research during colonoscopy. Before the diagnostic colonoscopy, none of the ulcerative colitis patients had been given immunosuppressive medication. Rectal biopsies were digested with proteinase K before DNA isolation. The Wizard kit (Promega) was used to extract genomic DNA from the blood and intestinal samples. What was sequenced was gut tissue. This clonotype was sampled from a boy aged 5-17 years with severe ulcerative colitis.

The CDR3: CASRPGFRVEDTQYF. The base sequence is TGCGCCAGCAGGCCAGGGTTCAGGGTAGAAGATACGCAGTATTTT. Rearrangement joined TRBV4-1 to TRBJ2-3; the D gene is perhaps TRBD1, on 5 matching bases. CDR1 is given as MGHRA and CDR2 as YSYEKL, both from the germline V gene. There are 15 amino acids in the CDR3, from cysteine to phenylalanine inclusive. The only DNA kept is the CDR3, 45 bases in frame from the first base. At the junction V is shortened by 6 bases and J by 5 bases, with 18 bases in between.